This T cell receptor beta chain is from a study of blood T cell repertoires in COVID-19. Study-level information: Samples taken during acute and convalescent COVID-19 were collected in the United States, Italy and Spain.

The CDR3 runs 15 residues. CDR1 LGHDT and CDR2 YNNKEL come from the germline V gene (reference sequence). Trimming shortened V by 1 base and J by 1 base, and 9 bases separated the two germline ends. Recruits, aged roughly 18 to 95 years, lived in around 24 US areas. Cohort assignment relied on participant-reported clinical history. Sequencing used immunoSEQ multiplex PCR; TCRdb keeps in-frame clones, though not all of them. The data hold about 400,000 clones, with approximately 86% observed a single time. In its sample, this clone was seen once. The receptor was derived from a woman aged 40 to 50 with acute COVID-19. This chain connects TRBV3-1 (or the pseudogene TRBV3-2) to TRBJ2-3; tentatively, D is TRBD1 (6 bases). Sequencing was performed on PBMCs or T cells enriched from blood (not recorded which). CDR3 in amino acids: CASSQGAGGTDTQYF. CDR3 coding DNA: TGTGCCAGCAGCCAAGGGGCAGGGGGCACAGATACGCAGTATTTT.